This TCR beta chain appears in the sequencing data of a study of CD4 T cells in relation to SARS-CoV-2 and coronaviruses. Whole-study results and caveats: Samples before the pandemic and after infection were not matched within any donor. Culture-expanded clones reflect memory recall rather than primary priming during culture.

Before the COVID-19 pandemic, during about 2010-2018, CD4+ T cells were taken from unexposed donors. As regards this clone: What it recognizes is unknown.

Germline CDR1 reads MGHRA; CDR2 reads YSYEKL. The CDR3 is 18 residues long. With 1 base clipped from V and 2 bases from J, the junction kept 9 bases outside the gene matches. Deep TCR-beta sequencing used DNA from uncultured naive and memory CD4+ T cells. Profiled with immunoSEQ multiplex PCR; TCRdb holds only in-frame clones, not every one. The table records roughly 68,000 clones, 93% of them present only once. The clonotype originates from a human donor in good health. This chain joins TRBV4-1 and TRBJ2-3, with 10 bases matching TRBD2. Sequenced input: naive CD4+ T cells from PBMCs. Subset here: naive CD4+ T cells isolated by negative enrichment. The CDR3 region is CASSQVSIAGGSTDTQYF. CDR3 sequence (DNA): TGCGCCAGCAGCCAAGTATCGATAGCGGGGGGATCCACAGATACGCAGTATTTT.